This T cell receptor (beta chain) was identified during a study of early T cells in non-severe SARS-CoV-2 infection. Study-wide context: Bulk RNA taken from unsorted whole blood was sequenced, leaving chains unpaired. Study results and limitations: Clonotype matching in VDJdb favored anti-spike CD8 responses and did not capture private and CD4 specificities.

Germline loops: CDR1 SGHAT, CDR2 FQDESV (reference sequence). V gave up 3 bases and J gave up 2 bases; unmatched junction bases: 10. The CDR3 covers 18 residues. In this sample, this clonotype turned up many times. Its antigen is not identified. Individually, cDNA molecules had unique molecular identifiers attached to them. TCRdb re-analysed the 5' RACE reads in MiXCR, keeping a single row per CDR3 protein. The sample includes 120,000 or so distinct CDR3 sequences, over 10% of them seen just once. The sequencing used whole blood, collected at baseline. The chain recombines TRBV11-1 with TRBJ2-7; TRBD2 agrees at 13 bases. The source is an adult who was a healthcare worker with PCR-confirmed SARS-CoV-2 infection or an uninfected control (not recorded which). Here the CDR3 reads CASSFVTSGTSGTYEQYF. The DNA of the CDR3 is TGTGCCAGCAGCTTTGTCACATCCGGGACTAGCGGGACCTACGAGCAGTACTTC. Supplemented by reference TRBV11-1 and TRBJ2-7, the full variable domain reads EAEVAQSPRYKITEKSQAVAFWCDPISGHATLYWYRQILGQGPELLVQFQDESVVDDSQLPKDRFSAERLKGVDSTLKIQPAELGDSAMYLCASSFVTSGTSGTYEQYFGPGTRLTVT.